The rows below give T cell receptor beta chains drawn from one sample of a study of graft-versus-host responses after intestinal transplantation. Measured with immunoSEQ multiplex PCR; TCRdb has only the in-frame clones, and not every one. Of roughly 90,000 clones listed, around nine tenths are singletons. Their antigens remain unidentified. Sequenced here: unstimulated CD8+ T cells sorted from spleen or lymph node cells, sampled before intestinal transplant. Source of these receptors: a human donor who received an intestinal transplant. The CDR3 runs from the conserved cysteine through the conserved F or W. A D gene is named only where the DNA matches it firmly. Clone size appears in some rows only: once, few, many, or a class for an expanded clone.

d_call,v_call,cdr3_length,clone_size,j_call,cdr3_aa,cdr3_nt
-,TRBV4-1,14,-,TRBJ1-4,CASSPMDENEKLFF,TGCGCCAGCAGCCCTATGGATGAAAATGAAAAACTGTTTTTT
TRBD2,TRBV9,15,-,TRBJ2-7,CASSAGTSGADEQYF,TGTGCCAGCAGCGCGGGGACTAGCGGGGCTGACGAGCAGTACTTC
-,TRBV29-1,17,few,TRBJ2-5,CSVEGPWGDNTQETQYF,TGCAGCGTTGAAGGTCCGTGGGGGGACAATACTCAAGAGACCCAGTACTTC
TRBD1,TRBV6-6,14,-,TRBJ2-7,CASSPRDSPYEQYF,TGTGCCAGCAGTCCCCGGGACAGCCCCTACGAGCAGTACTTC
-,TRBV28,18,-,TRBJ1-3,CASSFREGRGSSGNTIYF,TGTGCCAGCAGTTTTCGGGAGGGGAGGGGCTCCTCTGGAAACACCATATATTTT
TRBD1,TRBV27,16,-,TRBJ2-6,CASSPGTGVGANVLTF,TGTGCCAGCAGTCCCGGGACAGGGGTCGGGGCCAACGTCCTGACTTTC
TRBD2,TRBV12-5,18,-,TRBJ2-4,CASGLSSGGRSAKNIQYF,TGTGCTAGTGGTTTGTCCTCGGGGGGAAGATCGGCCAAAAACATTCAGTACTTC
TRBD1,TRBV9,16,few,TRBJ1-3,CASSGQGAASGNTIYF,TGTGCCAGCAGCGGGCAGGGGGCAGCCTCTGGAAACACCATATATTTT
TRBD1,TRBV5-5,14,-,TRBJ2-7,CASSLGTGPYEQYF,TGTGCCAGCAGCTTAGGGACAGGGCCCTACGAGCAGTACTTC
-,TRBV11-2,16,once,TRBJ2-2,CASSFWGAVETGELFF,TGTGCCAGCAGCTTCTGGGGAGCGGTTGAAACCGGGGAGCTGTTTTTT
-,TRBV6-1,15,-,TRBJ2-1,CASGVGTSSYNEQFF,TGTGCCAGCGGAGTTGGTACCAGCTCCTACAATGAGCAGTTCTTC
TRBD1,TRBV6-5,13,-,TRBJ2-7,CASSWDSDYEQYF,TGTGCCAGCAGTTGGGACAGTGACTACGAGCAGTACTTC
-,TRBV6-5,16,-,TRBJ1-2,CASSYLEGDTYYGYTF,TGTGCCAGCAGTTACCTCGAGGGGGACACCTACTATGGCTACACCTTC
TRBD2,TRBV5-6,16,-,TRBJ2-5,CASSHLIAGSQETQYF,TGTGCCAGCAGCCACCTAATAGCGGGGTCCCAAGAGACCCAGTACTTC
TRBD2,TRBV5-1,16,few,TRBJ2-3,CASWYGGGTPTDTQYF,TGCGCCAGCTGGTACGGGGGGGGAACACCCACAGATACGCAGTATTTT
-,TRBV27,13,-,TRBJ1-2,CASSPDSLYGYTF,TGTGCCAGCAGCCCAGACAGCCTCTATGGCTACACCTTC
-,TRBV2,16,-,TRBJ2-5,CASSEDWEDYKETQYF,TGTGCCAGCAGTGAAGACTGGGAGGACTACAAAGAGACCCAGTACTTC
-,TRBV7-7,13,-,TRBJ1-5,CASSLGFGQPQHF,TGTGCCAGCAGCTTAGGGTTCGGGCAGCCCCAGCATTTT
TRBD1,TRBV5-5,15,-,TRBJ2-7,CASSFPGQGVWEQYF,TGTGCCAGCAGCTTTCCGGGACAGGGTGTGTGGGAGCAGTACTTC
-,TRBV4-2,15,-,TRBJ2-1,CASSQGGAPYNEQFF,TGTGCCAGCAGCCAAGGAGGAGCCCCCTACAATGAGCAGTTCTTC
-,TRBV27,15,-,TRBJ2-5,CASSLEAAYQETQYF,TGTGCCAGCAGTTTGGAGGCAGCGTACCAAGAGACCCAGTACTTC